This TCR beta chain was found in a study of OX40 agonist ivuxolimab in advanced cancers. Study-level background: The drug used for patients, ivuxolimab, was an agonistic anti-OX40 (CD134) antibody.

Sequencing used immunoSEQ multiplex PCR; TCRdb keeps in-frame clones, though not all of them. The sample records about 43,000 clones, more than 75% being singletons. Remarks on this clone: Its specificity is unknown.

Findings and limits, study-wide: On average, a greater number of expanded clones characterised CD8+ T cells relative to CD4+. Researchers did not establish what antigens the expanded peripheral T cells target.

This CDR3 spans 12 amino acids. Germline CDR1 KGHSH, CDR2 LQKENI. V was pared by 3 bases and J by 8 bases, with 8 bases between. The sequence came from an adult with an advanced solid tumor such as melanoma, head and neck, liver or kidney cancer. The sequencing used CD4+ or CD8+ T cells sorted from blood, collected in a trial of the OX40 agonist ivuxolimab. The rearrangement uses TRBV18 and TRBJ2-1; possibly TRBD2 for D (5 bases). Here the CDR3 reads CASSPVGDEQFF. In DNA, the CDR3 is TGTGCCAGCTCACCGGTGGGAGATGAGCAGTTCTTC.